The text below deals with one TCR beta chain. This table comes from immunoSEQ multiplex PCR, and its TCRdb copy is limited to in-frame clones, with some not included. The table lists 600,000 to 750,000 clones, roughly 91% of them singletons, with 34% in the top ten. This entry is derived from a study of shared clonotypes between healthy human individuals. The sequencing input was memory CD8+ T cells from PBMCs. Noted subset: CD45RO+ cells pooled with CCR7-negative TemRA cells. This TCR came from a man between 18 and 35 years old in good health. Some clones in this sample may be carry-over from other donors' samples.

CDR3 amino acids: CASSPRSTGQGPMDGYTF. The CDR3 DNA reads as TGTGCCAGCTCACCACGGTCGACAGGGCAGGGCCCGATGGATGGCTACACCTTC. The chain combines TRBV18 with TRBJ1-2, with 7 bases fitting TRBD1. Germline trimming cut 1 base from V and 6 bases from J; bases unmatched to any gene: 17. This CDR3 region has 18 residues. Germline CDR1 and CDR2: KGHSH and LQKENI.